This TCR beta chain comes out of a study of cytomegalovirus exposure and HLA in healthy donors. Study outcomes and limitations: In a later analysis, specific HLA alleles were associated with some 16,000 TCR beta sequences at a 0.05 false discovery rate.

Primers included in the PCR were 60 Vbeta and 13 Jbeta primers. The repertoire was sequenced with immunoSEQ multiplex PCR; TCRdb's copy has only in-frame clones and lacks some. The data hold around 97,000 clones, with around three quarters observed a single time. The V gene's germline CDR1 is MNHEY and CDR2 SMNVEV (reference sequence). Trimming took off 2 bases at V and 4 bases at J, with 6 bases between the two ends. The CDR3 is 13 residues long. The sample holds one count of this clone. Its specificity is not known. The sequenced sample was PBMCs. The chain joins TRBV27 to TRBJ1-5; TRBD1 might be the D (5 bases). The clonotype originates from a woman aged 18-29 years in good health and CMV-seropositive. The CDR3 protein is CASSLRGNQPQHF. The CDR3 bases are TGTGCCAGCAGTTTACGGGGGAATCAGCCCCAGCATTTT.